This note documents a single T cell receptor beta chain sequence. This record comes from a study of blood T cells in healthy people across ages. Each sample used at least 6 million PBMCs. The authors ran a second PCR of about 7 to 11 cycles using a sample-barcoded 5' primer and a J-beta primer mix. Each cDNA molecule was tagged by a template-switch adaptor that had 12 random nucleotides. TCRdb reanalysed the 5' RACE reads using MiXCR and keeps one entry per CDR3 protein. The sample lists some 1 million distinct CDR3 sequences, 35% to 55% occurring once. CDR3 length: 13 amino acids. With V trimmed by 6 bases and J by 7 bases, 10 bases remained unmatched. Germline V gene sequence: CDR1 DFQATT, CDR2 SNEGSKA (reference sequence).

This sequence joins TRBV20-1 and TRBJ2-7, with 9 bases that match TRBD2. The receptor was isolated from a woman in her fifties or sixties in good health. The sample comprised blood. CDR3 nucleotides: TGCAGTGCCAAGGCTGGCGGGAGGGATGAGCAGTACTTC. Residues: CSAKAGGRDEQYF.